This TCR beta chain was identified in a study of blood T cell repertoires in COVID-19. Sequencing was performed with immunoSEQ multiplex PCR; in TCRdb, only in-frame clones are kept and a portion is missing. The sample yields hundreds of thousands of clones, around 85% seen once. The CDR3 extends over 17 amino acids. V was clipped by 2 bases and J by 3 bases; unmatched bases: 8. CDR1 and CDR2 (germline): MNHEY, SMNVEV (reference sequence). V usage is TRBV27 and J usage is TRBJ2-1; 9 bases are a match to TRBD2. This sequence was found in a woman in her fifties or sixties who had recovered from COVID-19. Sequencing input: PBMCs or T cells enriched from blood (not recorded which). The CDR3 region is CASSLSPGGGVYNEQFF. In DNA form, the CDR3 reads TGTGCCAGCAGTTTAAGTCCCGGCGGGGGGGTCTACAATGAGCAGTTCTTC.